This TCR beta chain was identified during a study of graft-versus-host responses after intestinal transplantation. Study-wide points: Declining HvG levels early post-transplant were linked to peak circulating GvH clone levels.

Remarks on this clone: Its antigen is undetermined.

The CDR3 has 15 residues. Per germline, CDR1 SNHLY and CDR2 FYNNEI. With V trimmed by 4 bases and J by 0 bases, 3 bases remained unmatched. Intraepithelial lymphocytes and lamina propria lymphocytes were released through processing of graft tissue. Generated by immunoSEQ multiplex PCR, the TCRdb table keeps only in-frame clones and is missing some. Of roughly 4,800 clones listed, 65% to 90% are singletons. The TCR was taken from a human patient who received an intestinal transplant, so some T cells may come from the graft donor. This chain uses TRBV2 with TRBJ2-5, with 9 bases identical to TRBD2. This specimen consisted of ileum tissue, obtained 156 days after intestinal transplant. CDR3 in DNA: TGTGCCAGCAGTGTTAGCGGGAGCTACCAAGAGACCCAGTACTTC. As protein: CASSVSGSYQETQYF.